This T cell receptor (beta chain) appears in the sequencing data of a study of shared clonotypes between healthy human individuals (dated by TCRdb to the early 2020s). Concerning the study at large: Two women and three men aged 18 to 49 years were included in the cohort. For each donor, CD4 naive and CD4 memory were each given three plates, CD8 naive was given two plates, and CD8 memory was given one plate. Blood TCR repertoires of 5 or 6 healthy adults were deeply sequenced to estimate repertoire size and the extent of clonotype sharing between individuals. To increase sequencing depth and limit assay-specific biases, TCR repertoire library preparation and sequencing were carried out by different laboratories using diverse techniques. Per donor, leukapheresis produced somewhere between about 0.8 and 9 billion PBMCs.

Overall study results and their limits: Pairwise subsampling indicated that sequencing depth was expected to affect the degree of clonotype sharing among donors. Sampling was restricted to blood, and TCR repertoires in tissue are likely to differ from TCR repertoires in blood. Compared with non-shared clonotypes, clonotypes shared by all four sorted-subset donors had higher generation probabilities. Even with the large sequencing depth, rarefaction of the sorted-subset datasets indicated that sequencing was incomplete. The small number of donors limited the genetic and exposure-history diversity represented. Sharing across a few donors was observed for around 5% of naive CD4, 3.5% of naive CD8, 2% to 2.5% of memory CD4, and less than 0.45% of memory CD8 clonotypes. Larger estimated clonotype richness was generally found for naive subsets than for memory subsets.

In regard to this clone: No cognate antigen has been identified for it. No base qualities exist here, and no much larger clone lies one base off it.

Donors were healthy HIV-negative adults with no recently reported acute infections or vaccinations. Every donor was a Caucasian adult living in Nashville, Tennessee, USA. CD4+ T cells were enriched by magnetic negative selection; naive cells were then positively selected on CD45RA, and the negative fraction formed the memory subset. After blood collection by leukapheresis, PBMCs were isolated using Ficoll-Histopaque density gradient centrifugation and then cryopreserved in the vapor phase of liquid nitrogen. Purity and quantity of every magnetically sorted T cell population were checked by analytical flow cytometry. Genomic DNA was isolated from each sorted fraction and quantified by UV absorbance on a Nanodrop 2000c. TCR CDR3 regions were amplified from genomic DNA by multiplex PCR using the deep immunoSEQ assay. Genomic DNA extracted from each cell subset was distributed evenly over all wells of several immunoSEQ 96-well plates, and each plate served as one replicate. Each replicate PCR for sorted subsets received around 210 ng genomic DNA, equal to about 29,000 T cell genomes. The purified libraries were quantified using a Qubit 3.0 fluorometer, sized with a Bioanalyzer 2100, and then quantified again using the KAPA Library Quantification kit. Each immunoSEQ 96-well plate was sequenced on its own single-read 150-cycle Illumina NextSeq 550 flow cell. The study's own analysis went as follows. Because the immunoSEQ output held only junctional sequences and lacked quality scores, the filtering could not match the filtering applied to full-length reads. Sequences were annotated with PyIR, a Python wrapper for IgBLAST v1.9, and V/J genes and CDR3 were assigned using IMGT germline references. Reads were filtered out if the reads had weak V/J assignments (E-value above 1e-6), no CDR3, stop codons, out-of-frame junctions, or ambiguous translated residues. V3J clonotypes were defined as sequences sharing the same inferred V gene, J gene, and CDR3 amino acid sequence. Percentage overlap between repertoires was computed as shared unique clonotypes divided by the size of the smaller repertoire. RTK rarefaction, the Chao1 estimator, and Recon v2.1 estimates of unobserved clonotypes were used to assess repertoire richness. OLGA was used to compute generation probabilities for all TCRbeta clonotypes that the gDNA method yielded from a handful of donors. This immuneACCESS table, as held by TCRdb, lists in-frame sequences with V and J called but not all clones. Of the missing ones, under half trace to an unresolved V gene in checked studies; the others have no known cause. The V and J calls and clone size come from that table; D and trimming were worked out from the DNA. The sample contains 2 million to 2.5 million clones, roughly 93% of them found a single time. The ten largest account for 0.36% of the sample.

Taken from cysteine to phenylalanine, the CDR3 has 16 residues. The only DNA kept is the CDR3, 48 bases in frame from the first base. CDR1 and CDR2, per the germline V gene, are MDHEN and SYDVKM. Unmatched junction bases come to 12, with V trimmed by 5 bases and J by 5 bases. The chain is made from TRBV28 and TRBJ1-5; 7 middle bases align to TRBD1. The sequenced material came from naive CD4+ T cells from PBMCs. This sample's cell subset or site label indicates: CD45RA+ positively selected. The receptor was derived from a man between 18 and 35 years old in good health. Some clones in this sample may be carry-over from other donors' samples. DNA sequence: TGTGCCAGCAGTCTGCCCTCCGGGACAGTGGATCAGCCCCAGCATTTT. Translation gives CASSLPSGTVDQPQHF.